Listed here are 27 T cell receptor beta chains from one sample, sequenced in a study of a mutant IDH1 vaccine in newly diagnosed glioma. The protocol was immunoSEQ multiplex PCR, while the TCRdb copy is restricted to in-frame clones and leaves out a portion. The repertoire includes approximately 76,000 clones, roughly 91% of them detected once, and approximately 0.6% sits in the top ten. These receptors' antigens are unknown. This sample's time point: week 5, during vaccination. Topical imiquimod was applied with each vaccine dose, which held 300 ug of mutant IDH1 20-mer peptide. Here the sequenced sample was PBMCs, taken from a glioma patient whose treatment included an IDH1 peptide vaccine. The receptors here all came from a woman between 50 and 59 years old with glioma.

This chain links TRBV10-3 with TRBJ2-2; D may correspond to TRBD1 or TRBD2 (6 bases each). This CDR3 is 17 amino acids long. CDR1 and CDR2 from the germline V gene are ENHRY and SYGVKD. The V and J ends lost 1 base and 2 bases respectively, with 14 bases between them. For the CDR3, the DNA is TGTGCCATCAGTGAGTTCCGACGGGGGCTTAACACCGGGGAGCTGTTTTTT. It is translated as CAISEFRRGLNTGELFF.

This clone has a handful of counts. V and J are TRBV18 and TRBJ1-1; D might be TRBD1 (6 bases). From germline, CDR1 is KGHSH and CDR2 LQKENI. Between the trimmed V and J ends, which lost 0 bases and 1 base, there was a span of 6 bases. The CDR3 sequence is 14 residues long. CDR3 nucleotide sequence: TGTGCCAGCTCACCACCACAGGGGAACACTGAAGCTTTCTTT. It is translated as CASSPPQGNTEAFF.

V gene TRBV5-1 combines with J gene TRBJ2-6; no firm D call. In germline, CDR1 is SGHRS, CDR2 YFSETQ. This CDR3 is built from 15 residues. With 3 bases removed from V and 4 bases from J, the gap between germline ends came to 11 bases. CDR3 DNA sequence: TGCGCCAGCAGCTCCTGGACCCAAGGGGCCAACGTCCTGACTTTC. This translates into CASSSWTQGANVLTF.

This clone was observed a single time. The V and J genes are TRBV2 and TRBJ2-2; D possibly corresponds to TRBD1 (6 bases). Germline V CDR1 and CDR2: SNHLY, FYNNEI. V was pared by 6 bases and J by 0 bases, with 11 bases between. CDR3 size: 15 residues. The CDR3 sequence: CASRGAVANTGELFF. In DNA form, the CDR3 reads TGTGCCAGCAGGGGGGCGGTCGCGAACACCGGGGAGCTGTTTTTT.

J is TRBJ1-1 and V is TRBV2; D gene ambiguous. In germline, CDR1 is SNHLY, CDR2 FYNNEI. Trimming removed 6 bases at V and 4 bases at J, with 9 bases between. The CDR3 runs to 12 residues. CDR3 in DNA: TGTGCCAGCAGGAGGGAGGGCACTGAAGCTTTCTTT. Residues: CASRREGTEAFF.

The CDR3 nucleotides read TGTGCCAGCAGCGTAGGACTAGAGTCACCCTACGAGCAGTACTTC. Its protein product is CASSVGLESPYEQYF. This chain joins TRBV9 and TRBJ2-7, with D perhaps TRBD2 (6 bases). The germline gives CDR1 SGDLS, CDR2 YYNGEE. Deletions cut 0 bases from V and 2 bases from J, with 12 bases between. CDR3 length: 15 amino acids.

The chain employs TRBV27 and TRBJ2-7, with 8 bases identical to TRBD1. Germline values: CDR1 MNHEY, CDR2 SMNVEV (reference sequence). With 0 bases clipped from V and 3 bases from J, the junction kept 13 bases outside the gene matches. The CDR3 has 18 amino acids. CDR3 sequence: CASSLSEEGQAVFYEQYF. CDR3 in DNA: TGTGCCAGCAGTTTATCGGAGGAGGGACAGGCGGTCTTCTACGAGCAGTACTTC.

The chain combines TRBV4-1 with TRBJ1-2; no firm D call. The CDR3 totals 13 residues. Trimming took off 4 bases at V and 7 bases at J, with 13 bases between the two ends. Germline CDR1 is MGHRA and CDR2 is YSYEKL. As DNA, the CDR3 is TGCGCCAGCAGCCTGGAGTTGGAGGGTGGCTACACCTTC. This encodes CASSLELEGGYTF.

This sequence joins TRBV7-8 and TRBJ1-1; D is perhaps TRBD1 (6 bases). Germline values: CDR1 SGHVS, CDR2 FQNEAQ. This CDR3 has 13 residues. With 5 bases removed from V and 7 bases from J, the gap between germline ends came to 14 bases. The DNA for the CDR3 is TGTGCCAGCAGCCAACACAGGGTGGGTGAAGCTTTCTTT. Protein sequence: CASSQHRVGEAFF.

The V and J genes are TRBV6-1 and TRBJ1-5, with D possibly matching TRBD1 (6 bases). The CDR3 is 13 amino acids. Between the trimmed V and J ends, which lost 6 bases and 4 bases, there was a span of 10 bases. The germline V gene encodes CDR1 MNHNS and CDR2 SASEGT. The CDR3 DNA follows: TGTGCCAGCAGAATCAGGGGAAATCAGCCCCAGCATTTT. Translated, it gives CASRIRGNQPQHF.

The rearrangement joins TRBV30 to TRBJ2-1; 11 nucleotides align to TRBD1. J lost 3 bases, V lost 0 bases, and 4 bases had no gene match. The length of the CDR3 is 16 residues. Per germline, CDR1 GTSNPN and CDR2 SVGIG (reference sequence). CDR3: CAWSVKGTGGYNEQFF. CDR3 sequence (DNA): TGTGCCTGGAGTGTAAAAGGGACAGGGGGCTACAATGAGCAGTTCTTC.

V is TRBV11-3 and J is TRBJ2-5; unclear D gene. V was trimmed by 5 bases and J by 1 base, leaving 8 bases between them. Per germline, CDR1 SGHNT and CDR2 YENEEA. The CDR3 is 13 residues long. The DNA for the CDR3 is TGTGCCAGCAGCCCCGGTGGCCAAGAGACCCAGTACTTC. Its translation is CASSPGGQETQYF.

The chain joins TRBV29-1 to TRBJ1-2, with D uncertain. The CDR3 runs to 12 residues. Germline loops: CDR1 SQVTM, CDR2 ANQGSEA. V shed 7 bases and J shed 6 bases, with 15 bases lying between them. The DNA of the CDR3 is TGCAGCGCCTCCGAGGAGGGAAATGGCTACACCTTC. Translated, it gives CSASEEGNGYTF.

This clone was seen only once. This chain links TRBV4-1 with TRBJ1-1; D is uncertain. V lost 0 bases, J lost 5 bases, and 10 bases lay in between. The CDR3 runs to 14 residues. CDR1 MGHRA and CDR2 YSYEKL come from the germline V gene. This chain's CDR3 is CASSQDDQATEAFF. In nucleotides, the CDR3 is TGCGCCAGCAGCCAAGATGACCAGGCAACTGAAGCTTTCTTT.

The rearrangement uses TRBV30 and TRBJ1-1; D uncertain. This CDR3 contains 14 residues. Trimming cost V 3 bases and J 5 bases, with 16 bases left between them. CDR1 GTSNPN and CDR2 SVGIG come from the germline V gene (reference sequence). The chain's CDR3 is CAWSVLGSGTEAFF. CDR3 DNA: TGTGCCTGGAGCGTGTTGGGGTCGGGGACTGAAGCTTTCTTT. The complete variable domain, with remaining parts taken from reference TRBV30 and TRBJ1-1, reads SQTIHQWPATLVQPVGSPLSLECTVEGTSNPNLYWYRQAAGRGLQLLFYSVGIGQISSEVPQNLSASRPQDRQFILSSKKLLLSDSGFYLCAWSVLGSGTEAFFGQGTRLTVV.

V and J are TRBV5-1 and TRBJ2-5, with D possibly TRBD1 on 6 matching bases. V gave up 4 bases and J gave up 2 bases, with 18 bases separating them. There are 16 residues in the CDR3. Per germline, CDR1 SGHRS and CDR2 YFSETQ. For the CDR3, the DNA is TGCGCCAGCAGCCCCGGAAGACAGGCTTCACAAGAGACCCAGTACTTC. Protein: CASSPGRQASQETQYF.

The DNA of the CDR3 is TGTGCCATCACACCGGGACCCAGGAGCTCCTACGAGCAGTACTTC. This codes for CAITPGPRSSYEQYF. The J gene is TRBJ2-7, the V gene TRBV10-3; TRBD1 or TRBD2 may be the D gene (5 bases each). V was clipped by 7 bases and J by 0 bases, with 16 bases between them. Germline CDR1 is ENHRY and CDR2 is SYGVKD. This CDR3 contains 15 residues.

CDR3 nucleotide sequence: TGTGCCAGTAGCCGGACAGGGGGCTCGGTGGAGACCCAGTACTTC. This sequence encodes CASSRTGGSVETQYF. This chain connects TRBV19 to TRBJ2-5, with TRBD1 matching over 11 bases. The V gene's germline CDR1 is LNHDA and CDR2 SQIVND (reference sequence). The junction had 8 bases not matched to a gene; V was cut back by 6 bases and J by 5 bases. The CDR3 has 15 amino acids. Together with reference TRBV19 and TRBJ2-5, the CDR3 gives the full variable domain: DGGITQSPKYLFRKEGQNVTLSCEQNLNHDAMYWYRQDPGQGLRLIYYSQIVNDFQKGDIAEGYSVSREKKESFPLTVTSAQKNPTAFYLCASSRTGGSVETQYFGPGTRLLVL.

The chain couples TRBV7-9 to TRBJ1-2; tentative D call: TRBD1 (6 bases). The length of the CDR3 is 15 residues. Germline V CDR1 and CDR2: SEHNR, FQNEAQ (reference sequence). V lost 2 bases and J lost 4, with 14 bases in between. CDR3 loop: CASSLSEGVIYGYTF. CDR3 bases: TGTGCCAGCAGCTTATCGGAGGGGGTAATCTATGGCTACACCTTC.

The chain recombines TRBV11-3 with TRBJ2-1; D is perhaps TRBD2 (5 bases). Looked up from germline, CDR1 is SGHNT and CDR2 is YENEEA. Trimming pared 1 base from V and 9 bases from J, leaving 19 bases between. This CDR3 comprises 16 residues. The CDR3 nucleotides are TGTGCCAGCAGCTTAGTAAGAGGTACTGAACGGGGTGAGCAGTTCTTC. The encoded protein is CASSLVRGTERGEQFF.

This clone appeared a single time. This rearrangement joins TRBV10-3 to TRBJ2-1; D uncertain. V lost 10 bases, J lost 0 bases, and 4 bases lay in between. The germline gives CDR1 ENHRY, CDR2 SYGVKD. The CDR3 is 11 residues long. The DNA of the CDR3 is TGTGCCACCGGCTCCTACAATGAGCAGTTCTTC. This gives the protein CATGSYNEQFF.

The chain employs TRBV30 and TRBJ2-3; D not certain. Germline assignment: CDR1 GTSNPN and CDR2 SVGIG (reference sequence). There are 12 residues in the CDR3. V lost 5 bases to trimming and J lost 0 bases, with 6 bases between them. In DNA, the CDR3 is TGTGCCTGGTCGACGAGCACAGATACGCAGTATTTT. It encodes CAWSTSTDTQYF.

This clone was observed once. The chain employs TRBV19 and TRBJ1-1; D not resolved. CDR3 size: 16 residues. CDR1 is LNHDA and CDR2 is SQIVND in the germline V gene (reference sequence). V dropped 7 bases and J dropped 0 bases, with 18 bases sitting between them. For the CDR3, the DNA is TGTGCCAGTACCCACACCCGGAGGAAAATGAACACTGAAGCTTTCTTT. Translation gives CASTHTRRKMNTEAFF.

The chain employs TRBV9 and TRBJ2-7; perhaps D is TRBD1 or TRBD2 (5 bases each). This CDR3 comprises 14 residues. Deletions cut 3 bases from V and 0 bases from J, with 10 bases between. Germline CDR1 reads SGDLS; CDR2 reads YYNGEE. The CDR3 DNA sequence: TGTGCCAGCAGCGGGGACGGAAACTCCTACGAGCAGTACTTC. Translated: CASSGDGNSYEQYF. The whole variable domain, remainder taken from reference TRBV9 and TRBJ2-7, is DSGVTQTPKHLITATGQRVTLRCSPRSGDLSVYWYQQSLDQGLQFLIQYYNGEERAKGNILERFSAQQFPDLHSELNLSSLELGDSALYFCASSGDGNSYEQYFGPGTRLTVT.

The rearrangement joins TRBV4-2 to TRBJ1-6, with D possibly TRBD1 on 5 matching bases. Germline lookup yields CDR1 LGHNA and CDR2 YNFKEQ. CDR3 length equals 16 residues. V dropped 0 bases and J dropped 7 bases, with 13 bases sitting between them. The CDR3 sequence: CASSQERGRRNSPLHF. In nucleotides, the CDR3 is TGTGCCAGCAGCCAAGAGAGGGGCAGGAGGAATTCACCCCTCCACTTT.

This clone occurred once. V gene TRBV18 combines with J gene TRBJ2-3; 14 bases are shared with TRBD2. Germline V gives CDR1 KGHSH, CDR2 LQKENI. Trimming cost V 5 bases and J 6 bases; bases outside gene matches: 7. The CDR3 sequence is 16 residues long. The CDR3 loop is CASSSGLAGGQDTQYF. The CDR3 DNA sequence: TGTGCCAGCTCATCCGGACTAGCGGGAGGACAGGATACGCAGTATTTT.

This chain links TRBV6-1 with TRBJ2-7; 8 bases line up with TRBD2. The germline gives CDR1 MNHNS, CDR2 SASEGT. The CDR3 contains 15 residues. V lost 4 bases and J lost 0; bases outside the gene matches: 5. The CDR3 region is CASSVTGTSSYEQYF. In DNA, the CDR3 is TGTGCCAGCAGTGTGACCGGGACTAGCTCCTACGAGCAGTACTTC.